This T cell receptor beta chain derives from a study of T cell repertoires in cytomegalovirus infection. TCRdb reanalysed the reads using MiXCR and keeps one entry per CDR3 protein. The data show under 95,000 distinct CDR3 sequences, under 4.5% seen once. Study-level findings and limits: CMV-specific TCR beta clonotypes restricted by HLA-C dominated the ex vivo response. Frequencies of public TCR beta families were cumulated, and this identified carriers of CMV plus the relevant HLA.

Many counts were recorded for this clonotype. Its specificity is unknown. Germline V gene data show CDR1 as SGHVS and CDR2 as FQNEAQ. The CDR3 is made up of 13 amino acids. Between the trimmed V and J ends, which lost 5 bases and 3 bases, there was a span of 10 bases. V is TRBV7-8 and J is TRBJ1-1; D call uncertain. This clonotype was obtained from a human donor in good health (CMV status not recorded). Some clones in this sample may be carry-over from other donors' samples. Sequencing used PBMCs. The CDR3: CASSRVGYTEAFF. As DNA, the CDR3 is TGTGCCAGCAGCCGAGTTGGGTACACTGAAGCTTTCTTT.